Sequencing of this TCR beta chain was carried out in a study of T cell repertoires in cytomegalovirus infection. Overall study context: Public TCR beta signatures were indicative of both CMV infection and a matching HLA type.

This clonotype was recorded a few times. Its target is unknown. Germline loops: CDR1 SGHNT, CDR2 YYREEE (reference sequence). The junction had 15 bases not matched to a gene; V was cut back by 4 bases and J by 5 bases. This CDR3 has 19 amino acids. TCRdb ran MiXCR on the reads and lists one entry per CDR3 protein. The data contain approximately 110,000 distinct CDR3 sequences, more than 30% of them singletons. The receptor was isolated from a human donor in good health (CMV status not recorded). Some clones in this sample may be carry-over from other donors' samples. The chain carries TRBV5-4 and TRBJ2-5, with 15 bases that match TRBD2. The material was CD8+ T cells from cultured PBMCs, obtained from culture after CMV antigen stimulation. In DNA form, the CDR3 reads TGTGCCAGCAGCGGGGGACTAGCGGGGGGTACCCTTTGGGATGAGACCCAGTACTTC. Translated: CASSGGLAGGTLWDETQYF.